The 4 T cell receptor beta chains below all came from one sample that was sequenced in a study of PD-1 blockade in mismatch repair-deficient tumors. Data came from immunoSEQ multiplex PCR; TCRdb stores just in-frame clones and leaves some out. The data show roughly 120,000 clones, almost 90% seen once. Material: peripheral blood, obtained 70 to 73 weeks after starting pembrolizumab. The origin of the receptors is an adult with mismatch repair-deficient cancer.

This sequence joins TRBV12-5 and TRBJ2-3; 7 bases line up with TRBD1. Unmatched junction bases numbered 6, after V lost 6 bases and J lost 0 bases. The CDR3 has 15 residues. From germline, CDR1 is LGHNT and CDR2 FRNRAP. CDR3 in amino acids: CASGWGQSSTDTQYF. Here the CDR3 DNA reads TGTGCTAGTGGGTGGGGACAGTCTAGCACAGATACGCAGTATTTT.

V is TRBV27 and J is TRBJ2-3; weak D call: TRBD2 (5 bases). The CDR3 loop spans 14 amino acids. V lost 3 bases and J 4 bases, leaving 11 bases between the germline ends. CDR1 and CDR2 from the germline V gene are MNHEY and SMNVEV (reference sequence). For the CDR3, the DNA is TGTGCCAGCAGTTTTCTTGACGGGGCAGATACGCAGTATTTT. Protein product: CASSFLDGADTQYF.

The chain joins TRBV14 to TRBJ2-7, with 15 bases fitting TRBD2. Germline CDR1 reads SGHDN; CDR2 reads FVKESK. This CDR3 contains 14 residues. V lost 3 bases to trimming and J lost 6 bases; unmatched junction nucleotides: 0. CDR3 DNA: TGTGCCAGCAGCCAGGGACTAGCGGGAGGCGAGCAGTACTTC. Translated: CASSQGLAGGEQYF. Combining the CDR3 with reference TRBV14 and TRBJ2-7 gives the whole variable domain EAGVTQFPSHSVIEKGQTVTLRCDPISGHDNLYWYRRVMGKEIKFLLHFVKESKQDESGMPNNRFLAERTGGTYSTLKVQPAELEDSGVYFCASSQGLAGGEQYFGPGTRLTVT.

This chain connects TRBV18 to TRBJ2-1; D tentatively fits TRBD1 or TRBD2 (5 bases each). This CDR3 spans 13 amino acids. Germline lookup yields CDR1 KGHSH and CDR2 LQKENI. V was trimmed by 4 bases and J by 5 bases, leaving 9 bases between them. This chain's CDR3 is CASSRGTDNEQFF. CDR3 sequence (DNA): TGTGCCAGCTCACGTGGGACGGACAATGAGCAGTTCTTC.